One T cell receptor beta chain is described in this entry. The CDR3 has 18 amino acids. J gave up 3 bases and V 3 bases, and 13 bases lay outside the gene matches. From germline, CDR1 is MGHRA and CDR2 YSYEKL. This sample was included in a study of cytomegalovirus exposure and HLA in healthy donors. The PCR employed 60 Vbeta primers together with 13 Jbeta primers. Sequencing was performed with immunoSEQ multiplex PCR; in TCRdb, only in-frame clones are kept and a portion is missing. Of about 160,000 clones in the sample, about three quarters are singletons; the top ten hold 2.5%. The chain combines TRBV4-1 with TRBJ2-7; 11 positions agree with TRBD1. The sequencing input was PBMCs. The receptor's source is a female donor in good health and CMV-seronegative. DNA of the CDR3: TGCGCCAGCAGCCAGGGTGATTTCTTAGGGACAGGGGGCTACGAGCAGTACTTC. It translates to CASSQGDFLGTGGYEQYF.